This entry features one T cell receptor beta chain sequence. One base away lies a much larger clone, so this may be a sequencing read error. TCR beta CDR3 sequences were amplified from RNA transcripts. The HTBI primer set served for first-round RT-PCR of the TCR CDR3. TCRdb reprocessed the multiplex PCR reads via MiXCR and lists one record per CDR3 protein. The table shows about 690,000 distinct CDR3 sequences, with 17% occurring only once. This CDR3 has 16 residues. Germline CDR1 DFQATT, CDR2 SNEGSKA (reference sequence). The source of the sample is a study of T cells in Graves' hyperthyroidism and ophthalmopathy.

This clonotype was obtained from a man in his fifties with Graves' hyperthyroidism. The sample was blood. The genes are TRBV20-1 and TRBJ2-3, with TRBD2 identical over 11 bases. CDR3 in DNA: TGCAGTGCTAGAGATCTCCTAGCGGGAGGATTGGATACGCAGTGTTTT. This gives the protein CSARDLLAGGLDTQCF.